The 17 T cell receptor beta chains listed next were all sequenced from one sample in a study of technical replicates of blood from a few donors. Method: immunoSEQ multiplex PCR; TCRdb's copy keeps in-frame clones and lacks some. Of some 84,000 clones in the sample, 91% are singletons; the top ten hold about 0.39%. Sequenced input: T cells isolated from PBMCs. The receptors stem from a human donor in good health.

The rearrangement uses TRBV4-1 and TRBJ2-1, with 7 positions matching TRBD1. V was clipped by 3 bases and J by 10 bases; unmatched bases: 6. The germline V gene has CDR1 MGHRA and CDR2 YSYEKL. The CDR3 is 13 amino acids. Here the CDR3 DNA reads TGCGCCAGCAGCCACGACCGGGACAGCGAGCAGTTCTTC. It codes for CASSHDRDSEQFF.

This clone was counted a single time. The gene calls are TRBV19 and TRBJ1-4; no clear D. Germline V CDR1 and CDR2: LNHDA, SQIVND (reference sequence). The CDR3 loop spans 14 amino acids. V was cut by 3 bases and J by 3 bases, with 8 bases left in between. CDR3 protein: CASSIAGPNEKLFF. The CDR3 DNA reads as TGTGCCAGTAGTATCGCAGGTCCTAATGAAAAACTGTTTTTT.

The V call is TRBV7-2, the J call TRBJ2-2, with a tentative D call TRBD2 (6 bases). This CDR3 has 19 amino acids. Germline CDR1 reads SGHTA; CDR2 reads FQGNSA. With 2 bases removed from V and 3 bases from J, the gap between germline ends came to 22 bases. For the CDR3, the DNA is TGTGCCAGCAGCTTAACCCCGAGTTCCGGGGGAGCGCACACCGGGGAGCTGTTTTTT. This codes for CASSLTPSSGGAHTGELFF.

The chain joins TRBV30 to TRBJ1-2, with a weak D call TRBD1 (6 bases). V lost 5 bases and J lost 4, with 23 bases in between. Per germline, CDR1 GTSNPN and CDR2 SVGIG (reference sequence). CDR3 length: 16 residues. The CDR3, as DNA: TGTGCCTGGCTACCGGACAGCATTTCTATTCTCTATGGCTACACCTTC. As protein: CAWLPDSISILYGYTF.

V is TRBV7-3 and J is TRBJ2-1, with 8 bases matching TRBD2. The CDR3 sequence is 15 residues long. The junction had 7 bases not matched to a gene; V was cut back by 4 bases and J by 5 bases. The germline V gene has CDR1 SGHTA and CDR2 FQGTGA. The CDR3 DNA follows: TGTGCCAGCAGCTCCCGGACTAGCTTTAACAATGAGCAGTTCTTC. As protein: CASSSRTSFNNEQFF.

The rearrangement uses TRBV19 and TRBJ1-5; weak D call: TRBD1 (5 bases). The CDR3 length is 14 residues. Germline CDR1 is LNHDA and CDR2 is SQIVND (reference sequence). V lost 9 bases, J lost 1 base, and 13 bases lay in between. CDR3 bases: TGTGCCAGCTCCTGGGGGGACAGCAATCAGCCCCAGCATTTT. It encodes CASSWGDSNQPQHF. Full variable domain (remainder filled in from reference TRBV19 and TRBJ1-5): DGGITQSPKYLFRKEGQNVTLSCEQNLNHDAMYWYRQDPGQGLRLIYYSQIVNDFQKGDIAEGYSVSREKKESFPLTVTSAQKNPTAFYLCASSWGDSNQPQHFGDGTRLSIL.

V and J are TRBV29-1 and TRBJ2-6; TRBD1 agrees at 10 bases. There are 16 residues in the CDR3. The V gene's germline CDR1 is SQVTM and CDR2 ANQGSEA. The ends lost 3 bases at V and 2 bases at J; junction bases unmatched: 4. The CDR3 sequence is CSVEGQGYAGANVLTF. CDR3 in DNA: TGCAGCGTTGAGGGACAGGGGTACGCTGGGGCCAACGTCCTGACTTTC.

This clone has a single count. The gene calls are TRBV11-3 and TRBJ2-1; 11 bases fit TRBD2. Per germline, CDR1 SGHNT and CDR2 YENEEA. V dropped 1 base and J dropped 5; count of bases not matched to a gene: 16. This CDR3 spans 20 amino acids. CDR3 amino acids: CASSLGSQGGVAGGNNEQFF. The CDR3 DNA reads TGTGCCAGCAGCTTAGGGTCTCAGGGCGGAGTAGCGGGAGGGAACAATGAGCAGTTCTTC. The full variable domain, rest sourced from reference TRBV11-3 and TRBJ2-1, is EAGVVQSPRYKIIEKKQPVAFWCNPISGHNTLYWYLQNLGQGPELLIRYENEEAVDDSQLPKDRFSAERLKGVDSTLKIQPAELGDSAVYLCASSLGSQGGVAGGNNEQFFGPGTRLTVL.

This clone was counted a single time. The chain couples TRBV7-3 to TRBJ1-1; unclear D gene. V was trimmed by 2 bases and J by 1 base, leaving 5 bases between them. The CDR3 contains 13 residues. CDR1 and CDR2 (germline): SGHTA, FQGTGA. CDR3 amino acids: CASSLEENTEAFF. CDR3 nucleotide sequence: TGTGCCAGCAGCTTAGAGGAGAACACTGAAGCTTTCTTT.

This clone appeared a single time. V gene TRBV6-6 combines with J gene TRBJ2-1; tentatively, D is TRBD2 (5 bases). This CDR3 comprises 15 residues. Germline lookup yields CDR1 MNHNY and CDR2 SVGAGI (reference sequence). V was shortened by 5 bases and J by 8 bases, with 19 bases between the two germline ends. The CDR3 region has the DNA TGTGCCAGCAGTCCCCTTGACTACCTCCACGATGAGCAGTTCTTC. It translates to CASSPLDYLHDEQFF.

In DNA, the CDR3 is TGTGCCAGCAGCGTAGAAAGCGGGAGTGGGTCAGATACGCAGTATTTT. Amino acid sequence: CASSVESGSGSDTQYF. The chain couples TRBV9 to TRBJ2-3; 8 bases fit TRBD2. V was pared by 0 bases and J by 4 bases, with 7 bases of the junction left unmatched. The CDR3 totals 16 residues. Per germline, CDR1 SGDLS and CDR2 YYNGEE.

This clone is a singleton in its sample. The J gene is TRBJ2-3, the V gene TRBV4-2; D might be TRBD2 (6 bases). Germline V gene data show CDR1 as LGHNA and CDR2 as YNFKEQ. The CDR3 runs 15 residues. V dropped 4 bases and J dropped 1 base, with 12 bases sitting between them. In DNA, the CDR3 is TGTGCCAGCAGCCTGCTAGCGCCCCGCACAGATACGCAGTATTTT. Its protein is CASSLLAPRTDTQYF.

This chain connects TRBV9 to TRBJ1-1, with 8 bases lining up with TRBD1. The germline CDR1 and CDR2 sequences are SGDLS and YYNGEE. The CDR3 loop spans 13 amino acids. J gave up 8 bases and V 3 bases, and 6 bases lay outside the gene matches. CDR3 nucleotides: TGTGCCAGCAGCGCAACAGGGGGAATGGAAGCTTTCTTT. The encoded protein is CASSATGGMEAFF.

This chain connects TRBV19 to TRBJ1-3; D gene unclear. Germline lookup yields CDR1 LNHDA and CDR2 SQIVND (reference sequence). Trimming removed 4 bases at V and 0 bases at J, with 7 bases between. This CDR3 has 14 amino acids. CDR3 amino acids: CASSTDFSGNTIYF. As DNA, the CDR3 is TGTGCCAGTAGTACGGACTTCTCTGGAAACACCATATATTTT.

CDR3 nucleotides: TGCGCCAGCAGCATGCGGGAGAAGGCTACCTACGAGCAGTACTTC. Encoded protein: CASSMREKATYEQYF. This rearrangement joins TRBV4-1 to TRBJ2-7; the match to TRBD2 covers 7 bases. V trimming: 5 bases; J trimming: 2 bases; junction bases outside the gene matches: 9. The CDR3 sequence is 15 residues long. Germline V gene data show CDR1 as MGHRA and CDR2 as YSYEKL.

For this clone: The same CDR3 also results from other DNA sequences found in this sample. DNA of the CDR3: TGCAGCGCCTTGGACACCTACGAGCAGTACTTC. Translated: CSALDTYEQYF. The chain couples TRBV29-1 to TRBJ2-7, with TRBD1 as a possible D gene (5 bases). The V gene's germline CDR1 is SQVTM and CDR2 ANQGSEA. The CDR3 runs 11 residues. V was trimmed by 7 bases and J by 2 bases, leaving 9 bases between them.

This chain joins TRBV6-5 and TRBJ2-1; D is perhaps TRBD2 (6 bases). CDR3 length: 13 amino acids. Germline V gene lookup returns CDR1 MNHEY and CDR2 SVGAGI. Deletions cut 0 bases from V and 10 bases from J, with 10 bases between. The CDR3 region is CASSYSISGEQFF. CDR3 sequence (DNA): TGTGCCAGCAGTTACTCTATTAGCGGCGAGCAGTTCTTC.